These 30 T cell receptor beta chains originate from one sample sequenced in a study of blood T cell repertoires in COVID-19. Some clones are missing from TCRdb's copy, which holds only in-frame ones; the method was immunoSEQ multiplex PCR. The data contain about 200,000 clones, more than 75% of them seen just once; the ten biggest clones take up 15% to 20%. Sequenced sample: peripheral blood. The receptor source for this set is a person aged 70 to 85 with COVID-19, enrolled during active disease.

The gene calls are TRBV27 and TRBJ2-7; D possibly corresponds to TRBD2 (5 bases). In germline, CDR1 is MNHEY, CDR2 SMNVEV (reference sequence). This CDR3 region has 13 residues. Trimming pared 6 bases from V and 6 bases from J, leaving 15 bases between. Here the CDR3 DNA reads TGTGCCAGCAGCGCTCGGGGTATGAGCGAGCAGTACTTC. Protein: CASSARGMSEQYF.

This CDR3 reads CASSVGSGVHSEAFF. The CDR3 nucleotides read TGTGCCAGCAGCGTAGGATCAGGGGTCCATAGTGAAGCTTTCTTT. The chain is built from TRBV9 and TRBJ1-1; maybe TRBD1 (6 bases). V gave up 0 bases and J gave up 7 bases, with 16 bases separating them. The germline V gene encodes CDR1 SGDLS and CDR2 YYNGEE. The CDR3 length is 15 residues.

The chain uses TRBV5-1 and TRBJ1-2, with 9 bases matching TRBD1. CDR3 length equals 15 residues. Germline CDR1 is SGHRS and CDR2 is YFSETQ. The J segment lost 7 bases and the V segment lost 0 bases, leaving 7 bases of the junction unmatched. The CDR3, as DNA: TGCGCCAGCAGCTTGGGGGGACAGGGTTCAGGTGGCTACACCTTC. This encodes CASSLGGQGSGGYTF.

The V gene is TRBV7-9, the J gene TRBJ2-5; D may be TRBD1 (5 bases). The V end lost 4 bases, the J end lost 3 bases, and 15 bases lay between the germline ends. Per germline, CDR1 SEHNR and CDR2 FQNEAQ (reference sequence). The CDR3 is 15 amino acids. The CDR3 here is CASSSRSGREETQYF. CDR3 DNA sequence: TGTGCCAGCAGCTCCCGATCCGGCAGGGAAGAGACCCAGTACTTC.

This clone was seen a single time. The CDR3 DNA reads as TGTGCCAGCAGTGAGACAGGGATGTACACCGGGGAGCTGTTTTTT. Translation gives CASSETGMYTGELFF. The chain employs TRBV6-4 and TRBJ2-2; 7 bases align to TRBD1. Germline V lookup: CDR1 MRHNA, CDR2 SNTAGT. V gave up 3 bases and J gave up 3 bases; unmatched junction bases: 4. The CDR3 covers 15 residues.

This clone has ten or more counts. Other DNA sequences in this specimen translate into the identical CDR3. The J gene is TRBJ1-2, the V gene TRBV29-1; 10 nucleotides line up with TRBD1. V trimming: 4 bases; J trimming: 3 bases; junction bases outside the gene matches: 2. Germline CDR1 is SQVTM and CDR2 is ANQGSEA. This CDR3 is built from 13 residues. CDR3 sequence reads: CSVGDRGYYGYTF. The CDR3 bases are TGCAGCGTTGGGGACAGGGGATACTATGGCTACACCTTC.

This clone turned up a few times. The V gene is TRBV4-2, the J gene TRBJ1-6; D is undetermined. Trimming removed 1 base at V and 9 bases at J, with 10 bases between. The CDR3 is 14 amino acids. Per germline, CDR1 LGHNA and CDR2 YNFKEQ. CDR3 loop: CASSQGEGSSPLHF. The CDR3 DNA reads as TGTGCCAGCAGCCAAGGGGAGGGCTCTTCACCCCTCCACTTT.

In nucleotides, the CDR3 is TGTGCCAGCAGTCTCCGGACAGGACCCTACGAGCAGTACTTC. Protein product: CASSLRTGPYEQYF. The V call is TRBV27, the J call TRBJ2-7; TRBD1 agrees at 7 bases. V shed 5 bases and J 2 bases; nucleotides not matched to a gene: 6. Germline V CDR1 and CDR2: MNHEY, SMNVEV (reference sequence). The CDR3 has 14 amino acids.

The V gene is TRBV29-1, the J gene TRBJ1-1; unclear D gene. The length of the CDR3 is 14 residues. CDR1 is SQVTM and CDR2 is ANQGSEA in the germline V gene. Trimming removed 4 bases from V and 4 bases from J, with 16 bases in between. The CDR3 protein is CSVVSFLNGTEAFF. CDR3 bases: TGCAGCGTTGTATCTTTCTTAAACGGCACTGAAGCTTTCTTT.

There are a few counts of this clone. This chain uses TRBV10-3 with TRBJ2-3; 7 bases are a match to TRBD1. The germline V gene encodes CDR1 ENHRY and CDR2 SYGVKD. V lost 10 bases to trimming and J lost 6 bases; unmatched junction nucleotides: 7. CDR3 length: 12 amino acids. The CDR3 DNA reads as TGTGCCACCGAGGGGGCAGGGGATACGCAGTATTTT. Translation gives CATEGAGDTQYF.

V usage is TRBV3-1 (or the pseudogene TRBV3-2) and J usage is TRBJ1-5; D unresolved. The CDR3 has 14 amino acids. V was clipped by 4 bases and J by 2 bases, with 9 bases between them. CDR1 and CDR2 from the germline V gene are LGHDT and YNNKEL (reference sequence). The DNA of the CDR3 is TGTGCCAGCAGCCTGACCGGAGGCAATCAGCCCCAGCATTTT. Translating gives CASSLTGGNQPQHF.

The chain's CDR3 is CASSLVQGGLNEQFF. The CDR3 bases are TGTGCCAGCAGCTTAGTTCAGGGGGGACTCAATGAGCAGTTCTTC. This rearrangement joins TRBV7-8 to TRBJ2-1; maybe TRBD1 (7 bases). CDR1 SGHVS and CDR2 FQNEAQ come from the germline V gene. Trimming took 1 base from V and 6 from J, leaving 13 bases between them. This CDR3 region has 15 residues.

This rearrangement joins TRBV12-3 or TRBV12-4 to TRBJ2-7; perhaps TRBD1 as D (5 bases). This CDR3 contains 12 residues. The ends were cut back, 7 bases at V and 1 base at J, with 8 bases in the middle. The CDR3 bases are TGTGCCAGCACCTCAGGGTCCTACGAGCAGTACTTC. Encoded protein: CASTSGSYEQYF.

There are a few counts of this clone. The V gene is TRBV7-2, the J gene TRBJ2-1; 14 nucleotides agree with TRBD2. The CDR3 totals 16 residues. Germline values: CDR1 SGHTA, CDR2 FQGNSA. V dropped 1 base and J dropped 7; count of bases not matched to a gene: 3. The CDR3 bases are TGTGCCAGCAGCTTAGGTCGGACTAGCGGGAGGAATGAGCAGTTCTTC. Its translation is CASSLGRTSGRNEQFF.

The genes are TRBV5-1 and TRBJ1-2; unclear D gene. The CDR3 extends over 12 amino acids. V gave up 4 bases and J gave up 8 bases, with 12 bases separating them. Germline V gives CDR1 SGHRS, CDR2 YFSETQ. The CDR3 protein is CASSLTSKGYTF. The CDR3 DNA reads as TGCGCCAGCAGCCTCACGTCTAAGGGCTACACCTTC.

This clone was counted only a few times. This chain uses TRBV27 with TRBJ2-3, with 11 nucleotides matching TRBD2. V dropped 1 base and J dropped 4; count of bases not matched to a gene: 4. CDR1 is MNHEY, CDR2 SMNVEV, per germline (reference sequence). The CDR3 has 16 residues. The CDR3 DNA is TGTGCCAGCAGTTTATTCCTAGCGGGGGGTCCAGATACGCAGTATTTT. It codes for CASSLFLAGGPDTQYF.

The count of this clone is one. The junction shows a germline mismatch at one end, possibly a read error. Written as DNA, the CDR3 is TGCAGCGTCGAAGTAGGGGGAAACACTGAAGCTTTCTTT. Its translation: CSVEVGGNTEAFF. The chain uses TRBV29-1 and TRBJ1-1, with D maybe TRBD1 (6 bases). Germline CDR1 and CDR2: SQVTM and ANQGSEA. The CDR3 runs 13 residues.

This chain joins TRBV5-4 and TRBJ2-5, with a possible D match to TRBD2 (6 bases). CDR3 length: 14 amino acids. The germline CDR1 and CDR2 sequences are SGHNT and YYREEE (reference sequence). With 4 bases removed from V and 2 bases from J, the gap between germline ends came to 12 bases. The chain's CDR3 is CASSLERVQETQYF. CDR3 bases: TGTGCCAGCAGCCTTGAGCGGGTTCAAGAGACCCAGTACTTC.

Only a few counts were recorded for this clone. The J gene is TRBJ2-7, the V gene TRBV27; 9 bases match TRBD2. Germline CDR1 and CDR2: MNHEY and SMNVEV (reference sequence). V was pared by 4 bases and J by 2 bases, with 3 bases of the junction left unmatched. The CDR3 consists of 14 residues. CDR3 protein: CASSSSGVTYEQYF. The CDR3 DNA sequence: TGTGCCAGCAGTTCTAGCGGGGTGACCTACGAGCAGTACTTC.

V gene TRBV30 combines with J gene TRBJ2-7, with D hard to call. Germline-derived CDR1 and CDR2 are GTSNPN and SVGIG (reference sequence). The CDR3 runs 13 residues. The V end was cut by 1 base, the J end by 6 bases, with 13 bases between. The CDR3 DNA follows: TGTGCCTGGAGTGGTACAGTTCCGGCCGAGCAGTACTTC. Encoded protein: CAWSGTVPAEQYF.

CDR3 sequence reads: CSARSYEQYF. In nucleotides, the CDR3 is TGCAGTGCTAGATCATACGAGCAGTACTTC. The chain has TRBV20-1 and TRBJ2-7; D unclear. The germline CDR1 and CDR2 sequences are DFQATT and SNEGSKA (reference sequence). V gave up 2 bases and J gave up 4 bases, with 3 bases separating them. This CDR3 has 10 residues.

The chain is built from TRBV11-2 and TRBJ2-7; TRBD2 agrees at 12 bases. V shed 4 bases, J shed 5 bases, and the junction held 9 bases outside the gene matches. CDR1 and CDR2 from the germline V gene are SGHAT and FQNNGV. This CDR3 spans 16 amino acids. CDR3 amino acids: CASSSRLAGVLNEQYF. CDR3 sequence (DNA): TGTGCCAGCAGCTCGAGACTAGCGGGAGTGCTCAACGAGCAGTACTTC.

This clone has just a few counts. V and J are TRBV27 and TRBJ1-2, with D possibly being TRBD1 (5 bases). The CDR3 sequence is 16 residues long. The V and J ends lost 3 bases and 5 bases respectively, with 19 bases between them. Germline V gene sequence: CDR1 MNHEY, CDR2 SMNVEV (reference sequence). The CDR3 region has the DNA TGTGCCAGCAGTTTCAAAGCGCGGGACGGAACTTATGGCTACACCTTC. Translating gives CASSFKARDGTYGYTF.

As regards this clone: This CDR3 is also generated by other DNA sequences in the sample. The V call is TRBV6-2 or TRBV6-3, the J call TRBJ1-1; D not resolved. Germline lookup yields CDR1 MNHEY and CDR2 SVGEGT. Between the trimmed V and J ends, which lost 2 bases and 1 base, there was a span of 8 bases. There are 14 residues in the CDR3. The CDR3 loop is CASSYTAGNTEAFF. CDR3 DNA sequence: TGTGCCAGCAGTTACACCGCCGGGAACACTGAAGCTTTCTTT.

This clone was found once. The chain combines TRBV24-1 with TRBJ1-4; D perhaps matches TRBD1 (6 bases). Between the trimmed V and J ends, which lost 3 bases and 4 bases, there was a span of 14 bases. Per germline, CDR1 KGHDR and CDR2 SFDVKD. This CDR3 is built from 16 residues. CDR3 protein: CATSDAGTRDNEKLFF. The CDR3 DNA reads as TGTGCCACCAGTGATGCCGGGACACGGGATAATGAAAAACTGTTTTTT.

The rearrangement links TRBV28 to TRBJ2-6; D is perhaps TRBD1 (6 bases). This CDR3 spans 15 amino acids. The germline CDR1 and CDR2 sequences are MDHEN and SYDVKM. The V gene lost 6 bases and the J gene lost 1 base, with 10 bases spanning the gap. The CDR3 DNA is TGTGCCAGCAGGAAACAGGGTTCTGGGGCCAACGTCCTGACTTTC. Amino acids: CASRKQGSGANVLTF. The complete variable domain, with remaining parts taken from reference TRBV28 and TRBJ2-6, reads DVKVTQSSRYLVKRTGEKVFLECVQDMDHENMFWYRQDPGLGLRLIYFSYDVKMKEKGDIPEGYSVSREKKERFSLILESASTNQTSMYLCASRKQGSGANVLTFGAGSRLTVL.

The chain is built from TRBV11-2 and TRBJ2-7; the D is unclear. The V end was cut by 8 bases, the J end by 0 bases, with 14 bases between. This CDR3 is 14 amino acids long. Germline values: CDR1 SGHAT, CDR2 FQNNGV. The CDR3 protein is CASSSTRSSYEQYF. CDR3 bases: TGTGCCAGCTCCTCGACGCGGAGCTCCTACGAGCAGTACTTC.

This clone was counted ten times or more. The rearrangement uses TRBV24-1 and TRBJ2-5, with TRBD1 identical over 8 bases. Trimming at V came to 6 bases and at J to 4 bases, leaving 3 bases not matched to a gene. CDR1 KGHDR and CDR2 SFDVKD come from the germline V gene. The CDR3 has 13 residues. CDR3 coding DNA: TGTGCCACCAGTAGCACAGGGGGAGAGACCCAGTACTTC. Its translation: CATSSTGGETQYF.

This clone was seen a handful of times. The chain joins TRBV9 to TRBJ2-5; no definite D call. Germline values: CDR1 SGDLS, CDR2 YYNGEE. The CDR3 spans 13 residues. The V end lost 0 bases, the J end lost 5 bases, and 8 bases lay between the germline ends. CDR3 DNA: TGTGCCAGCAGCGTAGATCCTGTGGAGACCCAGTACTTC. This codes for CASSVDPVETQYF.

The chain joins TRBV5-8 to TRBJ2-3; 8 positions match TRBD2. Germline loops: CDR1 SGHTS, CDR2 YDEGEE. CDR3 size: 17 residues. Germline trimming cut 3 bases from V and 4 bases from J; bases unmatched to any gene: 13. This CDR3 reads CASSYGTGLGGSDTQYF. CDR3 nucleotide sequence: TGTGCCAGCAGCTACGGAACGGGACTAGGAGGTTCAGATACGCAGTATTTT.